Listed below are T cell receptor beta chains from one sample, sequenced in a study of HIV-infected patients and healthy controls. TCRdb recomputed calls from the 5' RACE reads with MiXCR, one row per CDR3 protein. The table shows 60,000 to 75,000 distinct CDR3 sequences, with roughly a sixth occurring only once. Sequencing was performed on CD4+ T cells from blood. All receptors come from a human donor in good health. CDR3s leave out the opening cysteine and the closing phenylalanine or tryptophan. A D gene is named only where the DNA matches it firmly. Clone size is given for some rows only: seen once, a few or many times, or a class if the clone is expanded.

length	D	size	V	CDR3
12	.	few	TRBV6-5	ASRLSRNTGELF
11	.	.	TRBV19	ASKILENTEAF
15	TRBD2	many	TRBV6-2/TRBV6-3	ASSSTTSGSKYNEQF
11	.	few	TRBV9	ASSVAVNTEAF
14	.	few	TRBV19	ASSIRLSSSTDTQY
12	TRBD2	.	TRBV14	ASSQDRRGRPQF
14	TRBD2	few	TRBV29-1	SVAGGIAGTTDTQY
15	.	.	TRBV7-2	ASSFDSRGSGANVLT
15	TRBD1	many	TRBV7-2	ASSSKGQGVGRETQY
15	.	.	TRBV6-2/TRBV6-3	ASSSVPGDNSNQPQH
13	.	.	TRBV6-1	ASSSGLSSGNTIY
14	.	many	TRBV7-9	ASSPRPTLSYNEQF
10	.	.	TRBV2	ASSRLDTEAF
13	TRBD1	.	TRBV12-3/TRBV12-4	ASSRDRELIYEQY
12	.	many	TRBV6-6	ASSFTDGNTEAF
12	.	.	TRBV9	ASSGRAEINEQF
14	.	many	TRBV21-1	ASSKKRSEFGYGYT
13	.	.	TRBV4-3	ASSQDLGPNQPQH
15	.	medium-sized	TRBV29-1	STRGGGSSASTDTQY
14	TRBD1	few	TRBV3-1	ASRRQGARANYGYT